The source of this T cell receptor beta chain is a study of blood T cell repertoires in COVID-19. Across the whole study: Specimens from acute and convalescent COVID-19 originated in the United States, Italy and Spain. In each case, the material was cDNA or gDNA derived from T cells, B-cell-depleted T cells, or PBMCs.

The CDR3 spans 15 residues. The V gene's germline CDR1 is MDHEN and CDR2 SYDVKM. Trimming pared 5 bases from V and 4 bases from J, leaving 17 bases between. Per the study methods: The assay estimated nucleated cells by amplifying reference gene primers. Libraries were prepared by immunoSEQ multiplex PCR; TCRdb keeps only in-frame clonotypes and omits some of them. That table furnishes V, J and clone size, whereas the DNA furnished D and trimming. The data contain under 300,000 clones, 75% to 90% of them singletons. The TCR comes from a woman in her thirties or forties with acute or convalescent COVID-19. V and J are TRBV28 and TRBJ1-2; D is perhaps TRBD1 (6 bases). The source material was peripheral blood. The CDR3, as DNA: TGTGCCAGCAGTCCGGGACACTCGTTACTCTATGGCTACACCTTC. This codes for CASSPGHSLLYGYTF.